This TCR beta chain emerged from a study of cytomegalovirus exposure and HLA in healthy donors. At the level of the study: Caucasian-associated ancestry cluster membership applied to about 80% of 300 to 450 genotyped donors. Study conclusions and caveats: The analysis excluded some indistinguishable V segments, including TRBV6-2 and TRBV6-3. HLA restriction was apparent for most CMV-associated TCR beta chains in a later analysis.

The ends lost 6 bases at V and 0 bases at J; junction bases unmatched: 12. There are 18 residues in the CDR3. Germline loops: CDR1 SNHLY, CDR2 FYNNEI. Use of 60 Vbeta and 13 Jbeta primers characterized the PCR. Method: immunoSEQ multiplex PCR; TCRdb's copy keeps in-frame clones and lacks some. The data show under 200,000 clones, around 68% seen once. About this clone: Its antigen is currently unknown.

The sequenced sample consisted of PBMCs. The TCR comes from a man in his fifties or sixties in good health and CMV-seronegative. The chain recombines TRBV2 with TRBJ2-3; TRBD2 aligns across 10 bases. The CDR3 nucleotides read TGTGCCAGCAGCGACCCTAGCGGGGGACTTTTTAGCACAGATACGCAGTATTTT. As protein: CASSDPSGGLFSTDTQYF. The full variable domain, its missing parts supplied by reference TRBV2 and TRBJ2-3, is EPEVTQTPSHQVTQMGQEVILRCVPISNHLYFYWYRQILGQKVEFLVSFYNNEISEKSEIFDDQFSVERPDGSNFTLKIRSTKLEDSAMYFCASSDPSGGLFSTDTQYFGPGTRLTVL.